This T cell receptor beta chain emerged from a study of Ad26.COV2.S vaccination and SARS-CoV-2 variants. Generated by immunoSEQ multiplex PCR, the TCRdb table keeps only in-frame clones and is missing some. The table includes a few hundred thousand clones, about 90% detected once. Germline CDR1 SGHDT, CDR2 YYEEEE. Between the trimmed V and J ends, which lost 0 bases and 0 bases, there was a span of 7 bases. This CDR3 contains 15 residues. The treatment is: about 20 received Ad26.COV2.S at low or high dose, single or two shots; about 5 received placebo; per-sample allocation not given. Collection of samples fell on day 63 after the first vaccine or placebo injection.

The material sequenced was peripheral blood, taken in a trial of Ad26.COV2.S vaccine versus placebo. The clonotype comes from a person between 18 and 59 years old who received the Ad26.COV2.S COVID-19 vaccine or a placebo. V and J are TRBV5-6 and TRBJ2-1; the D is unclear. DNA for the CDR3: TGTGCCAGCAGCTTGGGTTGGAGCTCCTACAATGAGCAGTTCTTC. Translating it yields CASSLGWSSYNEQFF.